This T cell receptor beta chain was recovered during a study of blood T cell repertoires in COVID-19. Study in general: Sample material is recorded as cDNA or gDNA derived from T cells, B-cell-depleted T cells, or PBMCs.

In the authors' workflow: For nucleated cells, counts were estimated from reference gene primer amplification. Using immunoSEQ multiplex PCR, the repertoire was profiled, and TCRdb retains in-frame clones only, with some absent. V and J calls and clone size are given by that table; D and trimming were obtained from the DNA. Of around 150,000 clones listed, roughly 90% are singletons. The CDR3 loop spans 15 amino acids. Trimming removed 4 bases from V and 3 bases from J; junction bases left unmatched: 5. The germline V gene has CDR1 LNHDA and CDR2 SQIVND (reference sequence). Recruitment covered under 25 US areas and drew participants whose ages spanned roughly 18 to 100 years.

Sequenced sample: PBMCs or T cells enriched from blood (not recorded which). The TCR originated in a woman aged 45-59 years who had recovered from COVID-19. The chain uses TRBV19 and TRBJ1-2; TRBD1 aligns across 10 bases. The DNA of the CDR3 is TGTGCCAGTAGTACCGGACAGGGGGTTGACTATGGCTACACCTTC. This encodes CASSTGQGVDYGYTF.